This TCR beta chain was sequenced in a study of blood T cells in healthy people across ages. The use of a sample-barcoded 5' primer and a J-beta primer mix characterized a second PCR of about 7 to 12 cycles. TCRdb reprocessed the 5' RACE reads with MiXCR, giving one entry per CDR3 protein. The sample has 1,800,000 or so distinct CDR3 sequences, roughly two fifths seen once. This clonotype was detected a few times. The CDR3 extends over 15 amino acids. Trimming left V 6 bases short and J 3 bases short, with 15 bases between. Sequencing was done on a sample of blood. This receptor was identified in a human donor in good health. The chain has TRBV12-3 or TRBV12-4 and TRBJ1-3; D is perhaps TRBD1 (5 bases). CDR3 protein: CASSPIRGFGNTIYF. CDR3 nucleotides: TGTGCCAGCAGCCCAATACGGGGGTTTGGAAACACCATATATTTT.